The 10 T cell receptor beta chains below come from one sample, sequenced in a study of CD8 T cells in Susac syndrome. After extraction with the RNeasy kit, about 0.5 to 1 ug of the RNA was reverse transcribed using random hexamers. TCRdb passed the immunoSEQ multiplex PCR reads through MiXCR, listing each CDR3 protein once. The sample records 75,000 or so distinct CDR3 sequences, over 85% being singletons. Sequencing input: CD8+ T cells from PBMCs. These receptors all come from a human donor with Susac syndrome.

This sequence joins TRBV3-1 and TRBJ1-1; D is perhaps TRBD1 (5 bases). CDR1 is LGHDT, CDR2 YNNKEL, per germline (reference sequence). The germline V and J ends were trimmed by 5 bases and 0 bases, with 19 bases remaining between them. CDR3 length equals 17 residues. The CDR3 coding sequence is TGTGCCAGCAGCTCTCAGAACAAGGGGTCTTTGAACACTGAAGCTTTCTTT. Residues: CASSSQNKGSLNTEAFF.

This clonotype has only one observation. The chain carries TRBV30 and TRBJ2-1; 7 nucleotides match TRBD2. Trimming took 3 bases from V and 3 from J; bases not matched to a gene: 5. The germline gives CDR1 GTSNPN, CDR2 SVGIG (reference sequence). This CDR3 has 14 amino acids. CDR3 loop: CAWSLGGDYNEQFF. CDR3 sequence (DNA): TGTGCCTGGAGCCTTGGGGGGGACTACAATGAGCAGTTCTTC.

CDR3 in amino acids: CASSKTGAGEAYEQYF. The CDR3 region has the DNA TGTGCCAGCAGCAAGACCGGAGCGGGAGAGGCCTACGAGCAGTACTTC. V and J are TRBV7-9 and TRBJ2-7; 8 bases are a match to TRBD2. Germline CDR1 reads SEHNR; CDR2 reads FQNEAQ (reference sequence). CDR3 length: 16 residues. J was trimmed by 2 bases and V by 5 bases; bases with no gene match: 11.

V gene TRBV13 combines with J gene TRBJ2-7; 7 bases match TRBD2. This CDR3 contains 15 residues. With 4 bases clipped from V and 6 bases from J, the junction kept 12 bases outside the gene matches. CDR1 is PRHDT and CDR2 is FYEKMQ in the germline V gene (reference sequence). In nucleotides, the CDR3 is TGTGCCAGCAGCTCCCCCCGGGGGGTTCACATCGAGCAGTACTTC. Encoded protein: CASSSPRGVHIEQYF.

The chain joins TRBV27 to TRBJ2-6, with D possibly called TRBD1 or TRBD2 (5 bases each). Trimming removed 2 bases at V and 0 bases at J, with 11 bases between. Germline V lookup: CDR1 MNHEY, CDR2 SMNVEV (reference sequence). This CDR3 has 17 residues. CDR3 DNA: TGTGCCAGCAGTTTAGTTACAGGAGGCTCTGGGGCCAACGTCCTGACTTTC. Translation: CASSLVTGGSGANVLTF.

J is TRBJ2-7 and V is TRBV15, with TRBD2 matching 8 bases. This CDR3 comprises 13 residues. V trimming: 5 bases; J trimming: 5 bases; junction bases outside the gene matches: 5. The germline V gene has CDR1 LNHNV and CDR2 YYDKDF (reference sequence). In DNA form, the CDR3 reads TGTGCCACCAGCGCCCGGGGGGGCAACGAGCAGTACTTC. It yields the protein CATSARGGNEQYF.

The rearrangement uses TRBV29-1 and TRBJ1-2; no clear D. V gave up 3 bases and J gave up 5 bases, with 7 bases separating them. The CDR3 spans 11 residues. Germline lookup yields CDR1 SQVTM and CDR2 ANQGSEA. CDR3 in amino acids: CSVEPGYGYTF. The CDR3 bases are TGCAGCGTTGAGCCTGGGTATGGCTACACCTTC.

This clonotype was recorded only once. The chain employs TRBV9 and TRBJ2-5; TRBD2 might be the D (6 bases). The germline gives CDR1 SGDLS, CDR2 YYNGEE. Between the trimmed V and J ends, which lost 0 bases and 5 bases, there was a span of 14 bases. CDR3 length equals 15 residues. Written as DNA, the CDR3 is TGTGCCAGCAGCGTAGTGGAGGAGGGTAGGGAGACCCAGTACTTC. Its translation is CASSVVEEGRETQYF.

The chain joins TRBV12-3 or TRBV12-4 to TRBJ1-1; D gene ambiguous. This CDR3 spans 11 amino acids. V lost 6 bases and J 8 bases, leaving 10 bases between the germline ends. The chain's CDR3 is CASSDDQEAFF. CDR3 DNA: TGTGCCAGCAGCGATGACCAAGAAGCTTTCTTT.

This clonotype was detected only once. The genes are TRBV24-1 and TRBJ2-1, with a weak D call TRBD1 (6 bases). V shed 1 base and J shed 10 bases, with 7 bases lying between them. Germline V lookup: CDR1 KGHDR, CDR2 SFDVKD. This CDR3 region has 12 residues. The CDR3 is CATSDFGQEQFF. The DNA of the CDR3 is TGTGCCACCAGTGATTTCGGACAGGAGCAGTTCTTC.